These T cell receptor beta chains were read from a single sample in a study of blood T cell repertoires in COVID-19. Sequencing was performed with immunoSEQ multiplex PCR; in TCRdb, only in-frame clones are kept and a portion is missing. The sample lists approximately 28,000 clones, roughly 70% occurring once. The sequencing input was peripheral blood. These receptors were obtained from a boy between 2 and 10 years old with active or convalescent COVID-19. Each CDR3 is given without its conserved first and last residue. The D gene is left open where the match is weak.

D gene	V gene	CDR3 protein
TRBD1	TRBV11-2	ASHTGGIGEKLF
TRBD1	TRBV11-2	ASSARDRGQDGYT
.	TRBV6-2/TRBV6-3	ASSQDSLASPLH
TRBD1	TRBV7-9	ASSLGTGGEEKLF
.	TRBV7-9	ASSSTVLSNQPQH
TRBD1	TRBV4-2	ASSVGQGGPGELF
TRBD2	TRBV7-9	ASSHGGGVDTGELF
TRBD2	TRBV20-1	SASGTSGRAERTETQY
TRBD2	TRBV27	ASSLSLGLVYNEQF
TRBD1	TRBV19	ASSNRGYNQPQH
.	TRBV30	AWSSGGTEAF
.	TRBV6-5	ASRNFVSYEQY
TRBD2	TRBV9	ASSGGRGRYEQY
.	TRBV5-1	ASAQISGPGYNLGANVLT
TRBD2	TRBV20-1	SASSGGFGGNIQY
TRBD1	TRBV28	ASSLPLTGQGHGYT
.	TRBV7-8	ASTAGPTHNYGYT
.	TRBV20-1	SASIAGRVNTEAF
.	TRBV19	ASSILDSTGYGYT
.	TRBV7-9	ASSAENEQF
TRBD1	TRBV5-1	ASSPGQGSGSPLH
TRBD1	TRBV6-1	ASSDHLQGVNTEAF
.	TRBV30	AWKGNNEKLF
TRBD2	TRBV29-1	SVGTSGGAVDTQY
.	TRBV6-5	ASSRREDQPQH
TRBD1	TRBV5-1	ASSFGTGGFQTQY
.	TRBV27	ASSLFASTKEKLF
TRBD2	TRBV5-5	ASSIGLAGGTGELF
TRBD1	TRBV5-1	ASSYDRGGYT
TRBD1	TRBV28	ASSEGDRTRYSNQPQH
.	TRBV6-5	ASSPTRILGTEAF
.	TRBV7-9	ASSSWGDNSPLH
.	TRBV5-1	ASSSQEVKTQY
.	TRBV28	ASTGGVTGELF
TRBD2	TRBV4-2	ASSQAPTGASGKEFDEQF
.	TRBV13	ASSNGPANTEAF
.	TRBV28	ASSFAHSFNYEQY
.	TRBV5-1	ASSPNATGSSLYSNQPQH
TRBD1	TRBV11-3	ASSPAPGQGVSYNSPLH
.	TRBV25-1	ASSDRGVPPNTGELF
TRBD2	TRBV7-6	ASSLVPGTSGGAGELF
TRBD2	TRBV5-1	ASSIGTSGLGNEQF
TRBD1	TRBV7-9	ASSRTGVATNEKLF
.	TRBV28	ASRPIGGAASPLH
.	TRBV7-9	ASSTFGAGGNTIY
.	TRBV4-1	ASSQTGTLGTDTQY
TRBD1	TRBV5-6	ASSRDRDQPQH
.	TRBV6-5	ASSQGYHGYT
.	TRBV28	ASRDTLQGTQY
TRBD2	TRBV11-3	ASSSRGGGEAYNEQF
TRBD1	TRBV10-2	ASSTGDQPQH
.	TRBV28	ASSFPWEGAGQPQH
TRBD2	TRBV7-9	ASSLSRLAEEQY
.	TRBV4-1	ASSQEGPYQGYEQY
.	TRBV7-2	ASSLVAVGPEAF
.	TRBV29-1	SVQGNTEAF